This T cell receptor (beta chain) was sequenced in a study of OX40 agonist ivuxolimab in advanced cancers. Libraries were prepared by immunoSEQ multiplex PCR; TCRdb keeps only in-frame clonotypes and omits some of them. Found here are 70,000 or so clones, almost 90% of them singletons; the top ten hold 0.8% to 0.9%. V was pared by 2 bases and J by 5 bases, with 6 bases between. CDR3 length: 12 residues. Germline V gene data show CDR1 as SNHLY and CDR2 as FYNNEI. The specimen was CD4+ or CD8+ T cells sorted from blood, collected in a trial of the OX40 agonist ivuxolimab. This clonotype originated in an adult with an advanced solid tumor such as melanoma, head and neck, liver or kidney cancer. V gene TRBV2 combines with J gene TRBJ2-5; D remains ambiguous. In DNA, the CDR3 is TGTGCCAGCAGTGAAAACCGGGAGACCCAGTACTTC. This sequence encodes CASSENRETQYF.